One sample yielded the 12 T cell receptor beta chains listed below, sequenced in a study of T cells in Graves' hyperthyroidism and ophthalmopathy. TCR beta CDR3 sequences were amplified from RNA transcripts. During a first-round RT-PCR of the TCR CDR3, the HTBI primer set was used. TCRdb recomputed calls from the multiplex PCR reads with MiXCR, one row per CDR3 protein. Among a few hundred thousand distinct CDR3 sequences listed, under 15% were seen once. Sequencing was carried out using blood. The receptors shown here come from a woman aged 18-29 years with Graves' hyperthyroidism.

The sample holds a few counts of this clonotype. The chain uses TRBV29-1 and TRBJ1-3; D perhaps matches TRBD1 (5 bases). The V gene's germline CDR1 is SQVTM and CDR2 ANQGSEA. The V end was cut by 3 bases, the J end by 0 bases, with 6 bases between. The CDR3 is 13 residues long. CDR3 amino acids: CSVEQGSGNTIYF. CDR3 sequence (DNA): TGCAGCGTTGAGCAGGGCTCTGGAAACACCATATATTTT.

This clonotype was seen repeatedly, ten times or more. The chain joins TRBV28 to TRBJ2-1; D may be TRBD2 (6 bases). The CDR3 covers 17 residues. The ends were cut back, 5 bases at V and 1 base at J, with 18 bases in the middle. Germline V gene sequence: CDR1 MDHEN, CDR2 SYDVKM. CDR3 sequence reads: CASSPPSEKGSYNEQFF. CDR3 bases: TGTGCCAGCAGTCCCCCTAGCGAAAAGGGGTCCTACAATGAGCAGTTCTTC.

This clonotype was detected only a few times. The chain recombines TRBV13 with TRBJ2-7, with 7 bases matching TRBD1. V dropped 3 bases and J dropped 1; count of bases not matched to a gene: 6. The germline V gene encodes CDR1 PRHDT and CDR2 FYEKMQ (reference sequence). The CDR3 is 15 amino acids. The DNA of the CDR3 is TGTGCCAGCAGCTTTGGGACAGTCCCATCCTACGAGCAGTACTTC. Translated: CASSFGTVPSYEQYF.

Ten or more counts support this clonotype. The V and J genes are TRBV28 and TRBJ2-5; 7 bases line up with TRBD2. V lost 1 base, J lost 2 bases, and 1 base stayed unmatched. Germline values: CDR1 MDHEN, CDR2 SYDVKM. The length of the CDR3 is 14 residues. DNA for the CDR3: TGTGCCAGCAGTTTATCTAGCGGACAAGAGACCCAGTACTTC. It translates to CASSLSSGQETQYF.

This clonotype has at least ten counts. The chain is built from TRBV13 and TRBJ2-5; D is tentatively TRBD1 or TRBD2 (5 bases each). CDR3 length: 14 residues. CDR1 PRHDT and CDR2 FYEKMQ come from the germline V gene (reference sequence). V dropped 5 bases and J dropped 2 bases, with 12 bases sitting between them. CDR3 in DNA: TGTGCCAGCAGCCACTCGGGACGGCAAGAGACCCAGTACTTC. Protein sequence: CASSHSGRQETQYF.

This clonotype was recorded at least ten times. CDR3 sequence (DNA): TGTGCCAGCAGCTTAGGGCAAGCTCAGCCCCAGCATTTT. It encodes CASSLGQAQPQHF. This rearrangement joins TRBV7-8 to TRBJ1-5; D unresolved. Looked up from germline, CDR1 is SGHVS and CDR2 is FQNEAQ. The length of the CDR3 is 13 residues. Trimming cost V 1 base and J 6 bases, with 7 bases left between them.

This clonotype was picked up a small number of times. V is TRBV6-2 or TRBV6-3 and J is TRBJ1-1; unclear D gene. This CDR3 is 15 amino acids long. Germline V gene lookup returns CDR1 MNHEY and CDR2 SVGEGT. The ends were cut back, 4 bases at V and 0 bases at J, with 12 bases in the middle. The CDR3 loop is CASSSTRNLNTEAFF. The CDR3, as DNA: TGTGCCAGCAGTTCCACCAGGAACCTGAACACTGAAGCTTTCTTT.

This clonotype was detected ten times or more. The V call is TRBV3-1, the J call TRBJ2-1; D is perhaps TRBD1 (5 bases). The CDR3 has 13 amino acids. Germline V gives CDR1 LGHDT, CDR2 YNNKEL (reference sequence). V lost 4 bases and J lost 9, with 13 bases in between. The chain's CDR3 is CASSPRGFGEQFF. DNA for the CDR3: TGTGCCAGCAGCCCTAGGGGCTTCGGTGAGCAGTTCTTC.

This clonotype has at least ten counts. The rearrangement uses TRBV19 and TRBJ2-7; a possible D gene is TRBD1 (6 bases). Germline V gene lookup returns CDR1 LNHDA and CDR2 SQIVND (reference sequence). CDR3 length: 13 amino acids. V was clipped by 6 bases and J by 5 bases, with 14 bases between them. The CDR3 region has the DNA TGTGCCAGTAGCGAATCCAGGGGAAACGAGCAGTACTTC. Its protein is CASSESRGNEQYF.

This clonotype was seen ten or more times. The chain uses TRBV11-2 and TRBJ2-1, with a tentative D call TRBD2 (6 bases). The CDR3 spans 12 residues. The germline V gene has CDR1 SGHAT and CDR2 FQNNGV. Trimming stripped 5 bases from V and 6 bases from J, with 8 bases between. The CDR3 region has the DNA TGTGCCAGCAGCCAGGAGGGCAATGAGCAGTTCTTC. Protein product: CASSQEGNEQFF. Drawing the rest from reference TRBV11-2 and TRBJ2-1, the complete variable domain is EAGVAQSPRYKIIEKRQSVAFWCNPISGHATLYWYQQILGQGPKLLIQFQNNGVVDDSQLPKDRFSAERLKGVDSTLKIQPAKLEDSAVYLCASSQEGNEQFFGPGTRLTVL.

The rearrangement links TRBV19 to TRBJ1-2, with 8 bases matching TRBD1. The V gene end was trimmed by 6 bases and the J gene end by 4 bases; junction bases not matched to a gene: 10. Germline V gene sequence: CDR1 LNHDA, CDR2 SQIVND (reference sequence). CDR3 size: 15 residues. CDR3 in DNA: TGTGCCAGTAGAATCTCAGGGGGCACTCCCTATGGCTACACCTTC. It translates to CASRISGGTPYGYTF.

This clonotype showed up many times. The CDR3: CASRRVASSYEQYF. CDR3 nucleotide sequence: TGTGCCAGTAGACGGGTCGCGTCATCCTACGAGCAGTACTTC. V gene TRBV19 combines with J gene TRBJ2-7; no clear D. The germline gives CDR1 LNHDA, CDR2 SQIVND (reference sequence). Trimming took off 6 bases at V and 1 base at J, with 13 bases between the two ends. This CDR3 has 14 amino acids.